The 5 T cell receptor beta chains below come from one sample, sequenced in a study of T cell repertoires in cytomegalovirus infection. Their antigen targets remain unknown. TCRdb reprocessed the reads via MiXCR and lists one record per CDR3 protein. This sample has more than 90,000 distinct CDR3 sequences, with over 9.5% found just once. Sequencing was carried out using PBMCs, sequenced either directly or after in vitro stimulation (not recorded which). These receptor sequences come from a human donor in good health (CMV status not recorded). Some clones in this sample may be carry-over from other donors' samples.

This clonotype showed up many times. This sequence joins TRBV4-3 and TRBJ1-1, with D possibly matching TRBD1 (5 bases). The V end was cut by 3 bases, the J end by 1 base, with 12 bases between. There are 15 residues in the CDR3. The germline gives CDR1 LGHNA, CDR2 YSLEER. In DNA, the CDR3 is TGCGCCAGCAGCCAGTCGGGACGGGGGAACACTGAAGCTTTCTTT. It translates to CASSQSGRGNTEAFF.

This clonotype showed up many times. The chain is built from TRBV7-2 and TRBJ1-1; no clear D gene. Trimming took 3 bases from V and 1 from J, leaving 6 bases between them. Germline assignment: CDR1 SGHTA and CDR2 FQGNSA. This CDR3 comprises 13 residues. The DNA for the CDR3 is TGTGCCAGCAGCTTGGACTCGAACACTGAAGCTTTCTTT. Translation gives CASSLDSNTEAFF.

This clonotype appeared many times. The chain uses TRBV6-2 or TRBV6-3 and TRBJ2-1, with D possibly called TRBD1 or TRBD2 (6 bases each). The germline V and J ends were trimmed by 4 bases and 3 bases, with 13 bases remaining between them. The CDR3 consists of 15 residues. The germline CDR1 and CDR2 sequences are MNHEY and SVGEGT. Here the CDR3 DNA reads TGTGCCAGCAGTTCCGTTGGAGGGGGCTACAATGAGCAGTTCTTC. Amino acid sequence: CASSSVGGGYNEQFF.

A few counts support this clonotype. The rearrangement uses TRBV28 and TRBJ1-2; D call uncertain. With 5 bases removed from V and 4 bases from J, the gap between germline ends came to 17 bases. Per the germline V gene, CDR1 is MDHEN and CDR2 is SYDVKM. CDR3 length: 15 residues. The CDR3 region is CASSQFSTVPYGYTF. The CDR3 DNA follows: TGTGCCAGCAGTCAGTTCAGTACGGTGCCCTATGGCTACACCTTC.

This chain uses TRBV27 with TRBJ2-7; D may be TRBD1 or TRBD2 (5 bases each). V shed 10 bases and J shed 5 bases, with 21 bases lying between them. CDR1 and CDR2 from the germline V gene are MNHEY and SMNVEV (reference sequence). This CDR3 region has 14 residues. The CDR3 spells CATRYGTSRHEQYF. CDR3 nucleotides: TGTGCCACGCGATACGGGACCTCCCGCCACGAGCAGTACTTC.